This T cell receptor (beta chain) was sequenced during a study of blood T cell repertoires in COVID-19. Germline V gene lookup returns CDR1 MNHEY and CDR2 SMNVEV (reference sequence). Losses at the gene ends were 4 bases for V and 1 base for J; bases not matched to a gene: 2. This CDR3 region has 15 residues. Repertoires were generated with immunoSEQ multiplex PCR, while TCRdb's copy carries only in-frame clones and drops some. The profile shows more than 150,000 clones, around nine tenths of them singletons. The source is a middle-aged man with acute or convalescent COVID-19. The chain is built from TRBV27 and TRBJ1-5; 9 bases agree with TRBD1. Source material: peripheral blood. Written as DNA, the CDR3 is TGTGCCAGCAGTTGGGGACAGGGCAGCAATCAGCCCCAGCATTTT. Protein sequence: CASSWGQGSNQPQHF.